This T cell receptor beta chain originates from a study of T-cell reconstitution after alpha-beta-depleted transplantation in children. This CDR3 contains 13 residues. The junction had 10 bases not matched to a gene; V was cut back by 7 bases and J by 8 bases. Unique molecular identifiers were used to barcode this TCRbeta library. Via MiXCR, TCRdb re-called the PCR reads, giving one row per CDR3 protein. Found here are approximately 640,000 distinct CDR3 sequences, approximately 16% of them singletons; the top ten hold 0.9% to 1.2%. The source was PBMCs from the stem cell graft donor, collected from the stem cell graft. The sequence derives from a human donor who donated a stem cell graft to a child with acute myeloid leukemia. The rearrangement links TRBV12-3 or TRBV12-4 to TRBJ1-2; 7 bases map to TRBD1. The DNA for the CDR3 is TGTGCCAGCATCTTTGACAGGGCAAGCGGCTACACCTTC. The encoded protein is CASIFDRASGYTF.